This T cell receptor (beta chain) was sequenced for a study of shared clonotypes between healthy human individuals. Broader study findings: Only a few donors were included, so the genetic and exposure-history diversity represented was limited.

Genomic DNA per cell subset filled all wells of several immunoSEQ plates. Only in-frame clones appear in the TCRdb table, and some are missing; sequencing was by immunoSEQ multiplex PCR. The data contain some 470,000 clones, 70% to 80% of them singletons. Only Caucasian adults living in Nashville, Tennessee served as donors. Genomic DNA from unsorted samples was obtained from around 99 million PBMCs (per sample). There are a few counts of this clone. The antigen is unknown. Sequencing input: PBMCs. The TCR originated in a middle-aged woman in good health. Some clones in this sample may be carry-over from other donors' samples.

The CDR3 DNA reads as TGCAGTGCTAGTTTTAAAAACATTCAGTACTTC. It translates to CSASFKNIQYF. The rearrangement uses TRBV20-1 and TRBJ2-4; D is uncertain. Germline lookup yields CDR1 DFQATT and CDR2 SNEGSKA (reference sequence). Trimming removed 3 bases at V and 4 bases at J, with 4 bases between. The CDR3 sequence is 11 residues long.